This TCR beta chain was found in a study of blood T cell repertoires in COVID-19. Sequencing used immunoSEQ multiplex PCR; TCRdb keeps in-frame clones, though not all of them. The data contain roughly 150,000 clones, 80% to 90% of them seen just once; the ten biggest clones take up approximately 7.3%. After removal of 5 bases from V and 6 bases from J, the junction contained 7 bases not matched to a gene. This CDR3 is built from 14 residues. Germline V gives CDR1 MNHEY, CDR2 SVGAGI. The clonotype comes from a man between 50 and 59 years old who had recovered from COVID-19. Sequenced material: PBMCs or T cells enriched from blood (not recorded which). The V call is TRBV6-5, the J call TRBJ1-5; TRBD1 matches 7 bases. Here the CDR3 DNA reads TGTGCCAGCAGTCCACAGGGGTTGGGTCAGCCCCAGCATTTT. Amino acids: CASSPQGLGQPQHF.